The 29 T cell receptor beta chains below all came from one sample that was sequenced in a study of cytomegalovirus exposure and HLA in healthy donors. Researchers ran the PCR with 60 Vbeta and 13 Jbeta primers. This table comes from immunoSEQ multiplex PCR, and its TCRdb copy is limited to in-frame clones, with some not included. The sample yields more than 140,000 clones, roughly 75% seen once. Sequenced sample: PBMCs. Source of these receptors: a man aged 35 to 55 in good health and CMV-seronegative.

The chain combines TRBV5-5 with TRBJ1-2; TRBD1 agrees at 9 bases. The J segment lost 5 bases and the V segment lost 4 bases, leaving 9 bases of the junction unmatched. The CDR3 is made up of 15 amino acids. Germline CDR1 SGHKS, CDR2 YYEKEE (reference sequence). The CDR3 DNA follows: TGTGCCAGCAGCCCTACAGGGGGCGGTGGTTATGGCTACACCTTC. This codes for CASSPTGGGGYGYTF. Full variable domain (rest looked up from reference TRBV5-5 and TRBJ1-2): DAGVTQSPTHLIKTRGQQVTLRCSPISGHKSVSWYQQVLGQGPQFIFQYYEKEERGRGNFPDRFSARQFPNYSSELNVNALLLGDSALYLCASSPTGGGGYGYTFGSGTRLTVV.

This sequence joins TRBV5-8 and TRBJ2-2, with TRBD2 identical over 10 bases. With 0 bases clipped from V and 4 bases from J, the junction kept 9 bases outside the gene matches. Germline V gene data show CDR1 as SGHTS and CDR2 as YDEGEE. This CDR3 region has 18 residues. The CDR3 here is CASSLALLAGVITGELFF. DNA of the CDR3: TGTGCCAGCAGCTTGGCTCTGCTAGCGGGGGTCATCACCGGGGAGCTGTTTTTT.

This clone showed up just a few times. This sequence joins TRBV11-3 and TRBJ1-5; perhaps TRBD1 as D (5 bases). Germline lookup yields CDR1 SGHNT and CDR2 YENEEA. The CDR3 spans 16 residues. Trimming pared 2 bases from V and 1 base from J, leaving 12 bases between. In nucleotides, the CDR3 is TGTGCCAGCAGCTTACCTGGGGCAGTGAGCAATCAGCCCCAGCATTTT. It translates to CASSLPGAVSNQPQHF. Full variable domain (remainder filled in from reference TRBV11-3 and TRBJ1-5): EAGVVQSPRYKIIEKKQPVAFWCNPISGHNTLYWYLQNLGQGPELLIRYENEEAVDDSQLPKDRFSAERLKGVDSTLKIQPAELGDSAVYLCASSLPGAVSNQPQHFGDGTRLSIL.

The V and J genes are TRBV11-1 and TRBJ2-7; 9 nucleotides match TRBD2. Germline loops: CDR1 SGHAT, CDR2 FQDESV (reference sequence). Germline trimming cut 7 bases from V and 5 bases from J; bases unmatched to any gene: 15. CDR3 length: 16 amino acids. The CDR3 loop is CASNPGRRLAAHEQYF. The CDR3 nucleotides are TGTGCCAGCAACCCCGGCCGGAGACTAGCGGCCCACGAGCAGTACTTC.

V is TRBV19 and J is TRBJ1-1, with unresolved D. The CDR3 covers 14 residues. CDR1 LNHDA and CDR2 SQIVND come from the germline V gene (reference sequence). V was cut by 6 bases and J by 1 base, with 12 bases left in between. The CDR3 bases are TGTGCCAGTAGCCCCCAGGTGCCGAACACTGAAGCTTTCTTT. Translation: CASSPQVPNTEAFF. The full variable domain, its missing parts supplied by reference TRBV19 and TRBJ1-1, is DGGITQSPKYLFRKEGQNVTLSCEQNLNHDAMYWYRQDPGQGLRLIYYSQIVNDFQKGDIAEGYSVSREKKESFPLTVTSAQKNPTAFYLCASSPQVPNTEAFFGQGTRLTVV.

CDR3 sequence reads: CASGEDSFYEQYF. CDR3 nucleotide sequence: TGTGCCAGCGGTGAGGACAGTTTTTACGAGCAGTACTTC. The chain couples TRBV27 to TRBJ2-7; TRBD1 might be the D (6 bases). This CDR3 has 13 residues. Per germline, CDR1 MNHEY and CDR2 SMNVEV (reference sequence). Trimming removed 8 bases at V and 4 bases at J, with 15 bases between.

In its sample, this clone was seen a few times. This chain links TRBV6-1 with TRBJ1-1; 7 positions agree with TRBD1. Germline V lookup: CDR1 MNHNS, CDR2 SASEGT. V trimming: 8 bases; J trimming: 4 bases; junction bases outside the gene matches: 7. This CDR3 has 13 amino acids. CDR3 residues: CASRPDRATEAFF. In nucleotides, the CDR3 is TGTGCCAGCCGTCCAGACAGGGCCACTGAAGCTTTCTTT.

The rearrangement uses TRBV6-1 and TRBJ2-7; no clear D gene. The germline gives CDR1 MNHNS, CDR2 SASEGT. This CDR3 comprises 12 residues. The V and J ends lost 3 bases and 4 bases respectively, with 7 bases between them. The CDR3 DNA sequence: TGTGCCAGCAGTGACACAGTTTACGAGCAGTACTTC. Translated: CASSDTVYEQYF.

The chain recombines TRBV19 with TRBJ1-2, with D maybe TRBD1 (6 bases). V lost 5 bases and J 3 bases, leaving 19 bases between the germline ends. The CDR3 runs 16 residues. Germline V lookup: CDR1 LNHDA, CDR2 SQIVND (reference sequence). CDR3 coding DNA: TGTGCCAGTAGTGGCCCTAGGCAGGGGACCGACTATGGCTACACCTTC. It codes for CASSGPRQGTDYGYTF.

V usage is TRBV6-7 and J usage is TRBJ2-5; TRBD2 aligns across 12 bases. TRBV6-7 falls under the ORF class, with uncertain function. Trimming removed 8 bases from V and 9 bases from J; junction bases left unmatched: 10. The CDR3 extends over 14 amino acids. The CDR3 DNA reads as TGTGCCAGCTCTCGGACTAGCGGGGTGTGGGCCCAGTACTTC. Protein product: CASSRTSGVWAQYF.

This chain uses TRBV25-1 with TRBJ1-4, with 8 positions matching TRBD1. The ends lost 2 bases at V and 5 bases at J; junction bases unmatched: 7. The CDR3 totals 16 residues. The germline gives CDR1 MGHDK, CDR2 SYGVNS. In DNA, the CDR3 is TGTGCCAGCAGTGAACCCGGGACAGGAAGAAATGAAAAACTGTTTTTT. Amino acids: CASSEPGTGRNEKLFF.

The table lists this clone with many counts. The chain recombines TRBV4-1 with TRBJ1-2; 9 positions agree with TRBD1. The V gene end was trimmed by 5 bases and the J gene end by 0 bases; junction bases not matched to a gene: 4. This CDR3 is built from 15 residues. Germline values: CDR1 MGHRA, CDR2 YSYEKL. This CDR3 is CASSLGQGSNYGYTF. The CDR3 bases are TGCGCCAGCAGCTTGGGACAGGGCTCTAACTATGGCTACACCTTC.

The gene calls are TRBV28 and TRBJ1-2, with D possibly being TRBD1 (6 bases). The CDR3 totals 14 residues. Trimming took 8 bases from V and 8 from J, leaving 21 bases between them. Germline-derived CDR1 and CDR2 are MDHEN and SYDVKM. The CDR3 DNA is TGTGCCAGCCTACAGGGCTCCACGGGGCCCGGCTACACCTTC. This translates into CASLQGSTGPGYTF.

V and J are TRBV28 and TRBJ1-1, with 7 nucleotides matching TRBD1. V lost 7 bases, J lost 4 bases, and 3 bases stayed unmatched. The CDR3 length is 12 residues. Germline V gives CDR1 MDHEN, CDR2 SYDVKM. The CDR3 region has the DNA TGTGCCAGCACTAGGGGGCGCACTGAAGCTTTCTTT. Residues: CASTRGRTEAFF.

The CDR3 spells CASSRETGVADTQYF. The CDR3 nucleotides are TGTGCCAGCAGTCGGGAGACAGGGGTAGCAGATACGCAGTATTTT. This chain joins TRBV25-1 and TRBJ2-3, with TRBD1 identical over 8 bases. The CDR3 is made up of 15 amino acids. The V gene end was trimmed by 5 bases and the J gene end by 4 bases; junction bases not matched to a gene: 8. Germline assignment: CDR1 MGHDK and CDR2 SYGVNS.

The V and J genes are TRBV6-5 and TRBJ2-5, with 7 bases matching TRBD1. The CDR3 has 16 amino acids. J was trimmed by 5 bases and V by 0 bases; bases with no gene match: 9. Per germline, CDR1 MNHEY and CDR2 SVGAGI. The DNA for the CDR3 is TGTGCCAGCAGTTACTCAATTTACAGGGGTACGGAGACCCAGTACTTC. This gives the protein CASSYSIYRGTETQYF.

J is TRBJ1-1 and V is TRBV10-3; 7 bases are shared with TRBD1. The V gene end was trimmed by 6 bases and the J gene end by 0 bases; junction bases not matched to a gene: 4. The CDR3 is made up of 14 amino acids. Germline V gene lookup returns CDR1 ENHRY and CDR2 SYGVKD. The CDR3 DNA reads as TGTGCCATCAGCCAGGGGACAGTGAACACTGAAGCTTTCTTT. It is translated as CAISQGTVNTEAFF.

There are a few counts of this clone. V gene TRBV5-1 combines with J gene TRBJ1-1; 7 bases align to TRBD1. Germline-derived CDR1 and CDR2 are SGHRS and YFSETQ. This CDR3 spans 14 amino acids. V was pared by 4 bases and J by 3 bases, with 6 bases of the junction left unmatched. The CDR3 DNA follows: TGCGCCAGCAGCCCAATAACAGGGGACACTGAAGCTTTCTTT. It is translated as CASSPITGDTEAFF.

This clone showed up just a few times. CDR3 region: CASSLDTGGGQPQHF. The CDR3 bases are TGCGCCAGCAGCTTGGATACAGGGGGCGGTCAGCCCCAGCATTTT. This chain uses TRBV5-1 with TRBJ1-5; 9 positions agree with TRBD1. CDR1 is SGHRS and CDR2 is YFSETQ in the germline V gene. This CDR3 contains 15 residues. The V segment lost 0 bases and the J segment 6 bases; nucleotides outside the gene matches: 4.

The chain links TRBV5-1 to TRBJ1-2, with D perhaps TRBD1 (6 bases). V was shortened by 0 bases and J by 0 bases, with 12 bases between the two germline ends. The CDR3 contains 16 residues. CDR1 and CDR2 from the germline V gene are SGHRS and YFSETQ. This CDR3 is CASSLGQVLANYGYTF. The CDR3 DNA reads TGCGCCAGCAGCTTGGGACAGGTTTTAGCTAACTATGGCTACACCTTC.

This chain connects TRBV28 to TRBJ2-3; perhaps TRBD2 as D (6 bases). V was pared by 8 bases and J by 4 bases, with 13 bases between. CDR1 is MDHEN and CDR2 is SYDVKM in the germline V gene. CDR3 length: 13 amino acids. CDR3 sequence: CASESGGPDTQYF. DNA for the CDR3: TGTGCCAGCGAGTCCGGGGGTCCAGATACGCAGTATTTT. The whole variable domain, remainder taken from reference TRBV28 and TRBJ2-3, is DVKVTQSSRYLVKRTGEKVFLECVQDMDHENMFWYRQDPGLGLRLIYFSYDVKMKEKGDIPEGYSVSREKKERFSLILESASTNQTSMYLCASESGGPDTQYFGPGTRLTVL.

This chain links TRBV4-3 with TRBJ1-4, with 8 bases lining up with TRBD1. V trimming: 2 bases; J trimming: 8 bases; junction bases outside the gene matches: 10. CDR1 is LGHNA, CDR2 YSLEER, per germline. This CDR3 region has 16 residues. The CDR3 reads CASSQSGGRGREKLFF. The CDR3 DNA follows: TGCGCCAGCAGCCAAAGTGGGGGCAGGGGGCGAGAAAAACTGTTTTTT.

The DNA for the CDR3 is TGTGCCAGCTCACCATCCCGGACAGGCTTCTTAGATGAAAAACTGTTTTTT. It yields the protein CASSPSRTGFLDEKLFF. The chain joins TRBV18 to TRBJ1-4; 7 bases match TRBD1. The J segment lost 6 bases and the V segment lost 2 bases, leaving 12 bases of the junction unmatched. CDR1 and CDR2 (germline): KGHSH, LQKENI. The CDR3 consists of 17 residues.

The V and J genes are TRBV4-1 and TRBJ2-7; no clear D gene. The germline V and J ends were trimmed by 0 bases and 4 bases, with 7 bases remaining between them. CDR1 and CDR2 from the germline V gene are MGHRA and YSYEKL. The CDR3 extends over 13 amino acids. CDR3 coding DNA: TGCGCCAGCAGCCAAGAACGAGGTTACGAGCAGTACTTC. This encodes CASSQERGYEQYF.

The chain has TRBV6-5 and TRBJ2-7; D is undetermined. The V gene's germline CDR1 is MNHEY and CDR2 SVGAGI. There are 13 residues in the CDR3. The germline V and J ends were trimmed by 8 bases and 0 bases, with 11 bases remaining between them. The DNA of the CDR3 is TGTGCCAGCGCCCCTTGGAGCTCCTACGAGCAGTACTTC. Protein sequence: CASAPWSSYEQYF.

V usage is TRBV2 and J usage is TRBJ1-2; TRBD1 aligns across 8 bases. This CDR3 region has 15 residues. Germline lookup yields CDR1 SNHLY and CDR2 FYNNEI. V gave up 5 bases and J gave up 4 bases; unmatched junction bases: 9. CDR3: CASSTNDRGSYGYTF. CDR3 nucleotide sequence: TGTGCCAGCAGTACCAACGACAGGGGAAGCTATGGCTACACCTTC.

This chain joins TRBV5-6 and TRBJ2-7, with TRBD2 as a possible D gene (5 bases). CDR3 length: 13 residues. Trimming shortened V by 2 bases and J by 4 bases, and 10 bases separated the two germline ends. Germline V gene data show CDR1 as SGHDT and CDR2 as YYEEEE. The CDR3 DNA is TGTGCCAGCAGCTTAAGGGAGCCTTACGAGCAGTACTTC. Its protein product is CASSLREPYEQYF.

The V and J genes are TRBV10-3 and TRBJ1-1; TRBD1 is a possible D gene (6 bases). V lost 4 bases and J lost 0, with 15 bases in between. Germline loops: CDR1 ENHRY, CDR2 SYGVKD. This CDR3 is built from 16 residues. The CDR3 is CAISVLEGGMNTEAFF. CDR3 in DNA: TGTGCCATCAGTGTTTTAGAAGGGGGTATGAACACTGAAGCTTTCTTT.

CDR3 sequence reads: CASTVTQDTEAFF. The DNA for the CDR3 is TGTGCCAGCACCGTAACTCAGGACACTGAAGCTTTCTTT. The V and J genes are TRBV7-8 and TRBJ1-1; no clear D. Trimming left V 7 bases short and J 3 bases short, with 12 bases between. The CDR3 covers 13 residues. Germline V gene sequence: CDR1 SGHVS, CDR2 FQNEAQ.